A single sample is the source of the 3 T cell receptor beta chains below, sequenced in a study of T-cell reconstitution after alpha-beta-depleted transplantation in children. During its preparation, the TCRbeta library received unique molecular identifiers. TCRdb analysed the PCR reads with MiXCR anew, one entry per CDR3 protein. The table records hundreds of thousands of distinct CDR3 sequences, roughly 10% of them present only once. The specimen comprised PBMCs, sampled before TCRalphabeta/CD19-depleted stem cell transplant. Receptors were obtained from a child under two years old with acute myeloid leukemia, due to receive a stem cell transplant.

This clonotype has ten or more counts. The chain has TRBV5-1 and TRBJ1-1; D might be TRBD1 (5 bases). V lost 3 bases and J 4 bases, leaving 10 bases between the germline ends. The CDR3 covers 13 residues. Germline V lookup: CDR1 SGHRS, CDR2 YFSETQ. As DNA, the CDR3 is TGCGCCAGCAGCTCGACGGGGGGCACTGAAGCTTTCTTT. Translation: CASSSTGGTEAFF. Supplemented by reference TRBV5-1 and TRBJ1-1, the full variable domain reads KAGVTQTPRYLIKTRGQQVTLSCSPISGHRSVSWYQQTPGQGLQFLFEYFSETQRNKGNFPGRFSGRQFSNSRSEMNVSTLELGDSALYLCASSSTGGTEAFFGQGTRLTVV.

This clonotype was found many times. The CDR3 DNA reads as TGCAGCGTCGACCGGGACAGGGGGCTTACTGAAGCTTTCTTT. Translating gives CSVDRDRGLTEAFF. The chain has TRBV29-1 and TRBJ1-1, with TRBD1 identical over 12 bases. Germline V lookup: CDR1 SQVTM, CDR2 ANQGSEA. V shed 6 bases, J shed 5 bases, and the junction held 7 bases outside the gene matches. The CDR3 sequence is 14 residues long.

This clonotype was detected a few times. CDR3 sequence reads: CSARETGGAESEAFF. The CDR3 DNA is TGCAGTGCTCGCGAGACAGGGGGCGCTGAGTCTGAAGCTTTCTTT. This chain joins TRBV20-1 and TRBJ1-1; 10 nucleotides line up with TRBD1. The germline CDR1 and CDR2 sequences are DFQATT and SNEGSKA (reference sequence). This CDR3 comprises 15 residues. After removal of 5 bases from V and 6 bases from J, the junction contained 12 bases not matched to a gene.